The clone carrying this T cell receptor (beta chain) was counted a few times. V lost 4 bases to trimming and J lost 3 bases; unmatched junction nucleotides: 6. CDR3 size: 14 residues. In germline, CDR1 is SGHRS, CDR2 YFSETQ. The data stem from a study of blood T cells in healthy people across ages. Using a J-beta primer mix together with a sample-barcoded 5' primer, a second PCR was run for roughly 6 to 12 cycles. MiXCR, applied by TCRdb to the 5' RACE reads, yields one record per CDR3 protein. The table includes over 600,000 distinct CDR3 sequences, roughly 46% detected once. This TCR was recovered from a man of 80 years or more in good health. The specimen sequenced was blood. The V call is TRBV5-1, the J call TRBJ2-5, with 7 bases aligning to TRBD2. CDR3 DNA: TGCGCCAGCAGCAAGGGAGGGGCAGAAGAGACCCAGTACTTC. This encodes CASSKGGAEETQYF.